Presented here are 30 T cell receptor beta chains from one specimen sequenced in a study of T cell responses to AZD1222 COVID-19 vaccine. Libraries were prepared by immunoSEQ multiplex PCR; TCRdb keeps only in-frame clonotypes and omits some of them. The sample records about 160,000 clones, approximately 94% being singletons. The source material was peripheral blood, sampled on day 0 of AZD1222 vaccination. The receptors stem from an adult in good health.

The CDR3 DNA sequence: TGTGCCAGCAGCCAACAGGGACTCCGCACAGATACGCAGTATTTT. Its translation: CASSQQGLRTDTQYF. The rearrangement joins TRBV7-9 to TRBJ2-3; perhaps D is TRBD1 or TRBD2 (6 bases each). The CDR3 consists of 15 residues. Germline CDR1 reads SEHNR; CDR2 reads FQNEAQ (reference sequence). Between the trimmed V and J ends, which lost 5 bases and 1 base, there was a span of 13 bases.

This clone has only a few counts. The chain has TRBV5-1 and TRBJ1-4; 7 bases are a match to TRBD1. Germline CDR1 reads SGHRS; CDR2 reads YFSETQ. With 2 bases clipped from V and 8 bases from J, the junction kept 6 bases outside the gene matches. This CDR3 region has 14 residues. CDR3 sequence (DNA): TGCGCCAGCAGCTTAACAGGGGCCGGGGAAAAACTGTTTTTT. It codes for CASSLTGAGEKLFF.

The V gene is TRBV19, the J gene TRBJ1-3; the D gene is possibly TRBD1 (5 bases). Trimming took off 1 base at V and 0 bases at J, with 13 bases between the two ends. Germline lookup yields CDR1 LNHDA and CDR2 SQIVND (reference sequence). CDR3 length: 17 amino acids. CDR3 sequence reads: CASSIGAGPSSGNTIYF. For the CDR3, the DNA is TGTGCCAGTAGTATAGGCGCAGGGCCCAGCTCTGGAAACACCATATATTTT. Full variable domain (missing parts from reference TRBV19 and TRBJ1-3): DGGITQSPKYLFRKEGQNVTLSCEQNLNHDAMYWYRQDPGQGLRLIYYSQIVNDFQKGDIAEGYSVSREKKESFPLTVTSAQKNPTAFYLCASSIGAGPSSGNTIYFGEGSWLTVV.

CDR3 bases: TGTGCCAGCAGCCTTGGGACAGGGACGAGAAATTCACCCCTCCACTTT. Protein sequence: CASSLGTGTRNSPLHF. This sequence joins TRBV5-5 and TRBJ1-6; the match to TRBD1 covers 9 bases. The CDR3 is made up of 16 amino acids. J gave up 7 bases and V 4 bases, and 9 bases lay outside the gene matches. In germline, CDR1 is SGHKS, CDR2 YYEKEE (reference sequence). Looking up the rest from reference TRBV5-5 and TRBJ1-6 gives the full variable domain: DAGVTQSPTHLIKTRGQQVTLRCSPISGHKSVSWYQQVLGQGPQFIFQYYEKEERGRGNFPDRFSARQFPNYSSELNVNALLLGDSALYLCASSLGTGTRNSPLHFGNGTRLTVT.

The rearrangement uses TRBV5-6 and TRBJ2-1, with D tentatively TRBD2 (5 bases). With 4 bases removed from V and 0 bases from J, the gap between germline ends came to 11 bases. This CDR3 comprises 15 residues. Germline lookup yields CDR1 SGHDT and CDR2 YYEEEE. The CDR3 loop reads CASSTDLSSYNEQFF. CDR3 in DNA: TGTGCCAGCAGCACGGACTTGAGCTCCTACAATGAGCAGTTCTTC.

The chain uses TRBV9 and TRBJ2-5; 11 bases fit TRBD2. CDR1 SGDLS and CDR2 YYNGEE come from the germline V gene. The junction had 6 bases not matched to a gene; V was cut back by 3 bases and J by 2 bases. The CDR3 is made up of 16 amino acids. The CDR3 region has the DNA TGTGCCAGCAGCGCCGGGACTAGCGGTATTCAAGAGACCCAGTACTTC. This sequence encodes CASSAGTSGIQETQYF.

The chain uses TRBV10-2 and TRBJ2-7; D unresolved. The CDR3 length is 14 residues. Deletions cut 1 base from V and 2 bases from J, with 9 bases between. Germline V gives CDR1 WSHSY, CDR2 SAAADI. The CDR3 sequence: CASSEFGDTYEQYV. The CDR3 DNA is TGCGCCAGCAGTGAGTTTGGGGATACCTACGAGCAGTACGTC.

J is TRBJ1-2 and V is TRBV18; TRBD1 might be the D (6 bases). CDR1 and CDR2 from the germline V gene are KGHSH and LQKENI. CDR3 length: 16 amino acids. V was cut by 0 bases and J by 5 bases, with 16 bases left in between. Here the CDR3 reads CASSPPPSDSGYGYTF. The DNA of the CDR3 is TGTGCCAGCTCACCACCGCCTTCGGACAGCGGTTATGGCTACACCTTC.

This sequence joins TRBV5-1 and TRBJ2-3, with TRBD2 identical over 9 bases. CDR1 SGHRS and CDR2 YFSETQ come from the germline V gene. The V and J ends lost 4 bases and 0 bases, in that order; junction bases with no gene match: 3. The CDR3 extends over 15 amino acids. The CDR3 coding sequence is TGCGCCAGCAGCATAGCGGGGGTCAGCACAGATACGCAGTATTTT. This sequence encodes CASSIAGVSTDTQYF.

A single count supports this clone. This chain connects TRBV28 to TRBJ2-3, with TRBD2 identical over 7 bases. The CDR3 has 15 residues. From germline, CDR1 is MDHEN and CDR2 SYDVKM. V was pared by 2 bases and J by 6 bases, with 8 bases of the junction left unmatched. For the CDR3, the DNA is TGTGCCAGCAGTTTAGGGCGGGGGTTATGGGATACGCAGTATTTT. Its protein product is CASSLGRGLWDTQYF. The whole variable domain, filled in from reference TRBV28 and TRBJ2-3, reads DVKVTQSSRYLVKRTGEKVFLECVQDMDHENMFWYRQDPGLGLRLIYFSYDVKMKEKGDIPEGYSVSREKKERFSLILESASTNQTSMYLCASSLGRGLWDTQYFGPGTRLTVL.

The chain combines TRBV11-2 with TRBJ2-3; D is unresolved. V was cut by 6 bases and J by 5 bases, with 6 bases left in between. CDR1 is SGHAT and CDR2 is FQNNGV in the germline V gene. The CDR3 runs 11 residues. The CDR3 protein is CASRSLDTQYF. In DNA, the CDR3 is TGTGCCAGCAGGTCGCTAGATACGCAGTATTTT.

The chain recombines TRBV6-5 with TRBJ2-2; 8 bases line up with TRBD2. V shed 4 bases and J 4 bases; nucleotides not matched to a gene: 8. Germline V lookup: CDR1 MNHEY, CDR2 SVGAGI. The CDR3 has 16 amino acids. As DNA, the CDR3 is TGTGCCAGCAGTTTGGACGGACTAGCCGGCACCGGGGAGCTGTTTTTT. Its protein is CASSLDGLAGTGELFF.

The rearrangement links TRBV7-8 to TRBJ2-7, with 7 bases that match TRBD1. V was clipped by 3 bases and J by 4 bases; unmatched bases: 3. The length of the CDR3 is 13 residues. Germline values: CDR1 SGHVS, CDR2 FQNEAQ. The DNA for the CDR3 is TGTGCCAGCAGCTTGGGGACAGCGTACGAGCAGTACGTC. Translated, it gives CASSLGTAYEQYV.

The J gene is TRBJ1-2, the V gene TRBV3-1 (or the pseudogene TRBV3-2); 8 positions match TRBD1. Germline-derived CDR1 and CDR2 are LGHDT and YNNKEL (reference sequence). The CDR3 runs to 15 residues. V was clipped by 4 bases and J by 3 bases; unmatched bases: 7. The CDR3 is CASSLGQGGYYGYTF. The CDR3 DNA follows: TGTGCCAGCAGCCTTGGACAGGGTGGGTACTATGGCTACACCTTC.

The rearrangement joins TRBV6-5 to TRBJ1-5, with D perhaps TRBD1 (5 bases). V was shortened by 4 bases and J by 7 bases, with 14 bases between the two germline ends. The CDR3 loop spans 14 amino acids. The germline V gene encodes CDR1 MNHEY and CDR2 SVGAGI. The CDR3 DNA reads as TGTGCCAGCAGTTCACTCGGGGGAAACCAGCCCCAGCATTTT. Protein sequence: CASSSLGGNQPQHF.

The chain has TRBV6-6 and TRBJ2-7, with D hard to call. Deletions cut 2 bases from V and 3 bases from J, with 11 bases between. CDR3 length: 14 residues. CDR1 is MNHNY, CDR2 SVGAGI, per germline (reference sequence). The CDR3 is CASSYGPEDYEQYV. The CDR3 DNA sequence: TGTGCCAGCAGTTACGGCCCAGAAGACTACGAGCAGTACGTC.

In nucleotides, the CDR3 is TGTGCCAGTAGGGACAGGCTAATGAACACTGAAGCTTTCTTT. It specifies CASRDRLMNTEAFF. The V gene is TRBV19, the J gene TRBJ1-1; 7 bases align to TRBD1. The CDR3 spans 14 residues. Per germline, CDR1 LNHDA and CDR2 SQIVND (reference sequence). The junction had 4 bases not matched to a gene; V was cut back by 6 bases and J by 0 bases.

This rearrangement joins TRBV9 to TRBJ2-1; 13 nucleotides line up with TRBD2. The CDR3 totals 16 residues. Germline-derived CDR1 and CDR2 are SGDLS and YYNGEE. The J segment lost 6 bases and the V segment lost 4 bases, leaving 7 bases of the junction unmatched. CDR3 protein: CASSSRTSGSSNEQFF. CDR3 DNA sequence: TGTGCCAGCAGCTCACGGACTAGCGGGAGTAGCAATGAGCAGTTCTTC.

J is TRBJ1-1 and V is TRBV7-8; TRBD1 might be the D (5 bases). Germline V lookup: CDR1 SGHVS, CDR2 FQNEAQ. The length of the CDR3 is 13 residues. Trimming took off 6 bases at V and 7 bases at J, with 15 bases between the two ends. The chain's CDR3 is CASSSWGEGEAFF. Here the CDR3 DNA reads TGTGCCAGCAGTTCCTGGGGGGAAGGTGAAGCTTTCTTT.

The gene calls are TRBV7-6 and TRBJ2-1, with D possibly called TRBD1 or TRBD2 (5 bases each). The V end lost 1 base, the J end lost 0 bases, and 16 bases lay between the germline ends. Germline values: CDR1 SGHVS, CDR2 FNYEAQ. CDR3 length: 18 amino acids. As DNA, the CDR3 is TGTGCCAGCAGCTTAGGGGGCCCAGCAGGGAGCTCCTACAATGAGCAGTTCTTC. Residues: CASSLGGPAGSSYNEQFF.

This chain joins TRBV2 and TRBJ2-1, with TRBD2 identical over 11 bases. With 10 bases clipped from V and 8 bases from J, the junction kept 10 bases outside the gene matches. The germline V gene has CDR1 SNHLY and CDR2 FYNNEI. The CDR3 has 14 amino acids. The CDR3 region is CANSPGLAVDEQFF. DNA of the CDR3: TGTGCCAACTCACCGGGACTAGCGGTCGATGAGCAGTTCTTC. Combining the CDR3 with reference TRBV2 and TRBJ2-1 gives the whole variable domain EPEVTQTPSHQVTQMGQEVILRCVPISNHLYFYWYRQILGQKVEFLVSFYNNEISEKSEIFDDQFSVERPDGSNFTLKIRSTKLEDSAMYFCANSPGLAVDEQFFGPGTRLTVL.

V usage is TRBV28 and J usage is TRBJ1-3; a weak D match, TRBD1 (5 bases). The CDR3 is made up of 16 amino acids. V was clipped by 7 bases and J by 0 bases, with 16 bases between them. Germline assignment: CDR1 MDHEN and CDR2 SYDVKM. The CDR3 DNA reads TGTGCCAGCATCTCGATGATGGGGGACTCTGGAAACACCATATATTTT. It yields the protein CASISMMGDSGNTIYF.

CDR3 in DNA: TGCGCCAGCAGCTCGGGCAGGATTTATGAAAAACTGTTTTTT. Translating gives CASSSGRIYEKLFF. The chain is built from TRBV5-1 and TRBJ1-4; D not certain. The V gene's germline CDR1 is SGHRS and CDR2 YFSETQ. The CDR3 runs to 14 residues. The ends were cut back, 3 bases at V and 6 bases at J, with 12 bases in the middle.

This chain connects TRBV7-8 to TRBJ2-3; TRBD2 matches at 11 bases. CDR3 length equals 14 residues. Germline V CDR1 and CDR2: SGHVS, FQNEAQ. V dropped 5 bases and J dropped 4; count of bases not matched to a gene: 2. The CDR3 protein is CASSPTSGADTQYF. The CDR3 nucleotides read TGTGCCAGCAGCCCGACTAGCGGGGCAGATACGCAGTATTTT.

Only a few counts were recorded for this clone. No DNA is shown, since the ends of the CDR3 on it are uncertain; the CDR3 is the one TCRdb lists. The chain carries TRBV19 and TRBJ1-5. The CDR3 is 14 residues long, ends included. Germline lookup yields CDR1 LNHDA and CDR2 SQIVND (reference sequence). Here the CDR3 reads CASSSGLVDQPQHF.

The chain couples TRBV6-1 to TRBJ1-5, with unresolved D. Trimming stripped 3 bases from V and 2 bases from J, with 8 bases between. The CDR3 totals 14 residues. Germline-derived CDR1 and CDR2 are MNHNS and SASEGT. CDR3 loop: CASSDRQRNQPQHF. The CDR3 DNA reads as TGTGCCAGCAGTGATCGTCAGCGCAATCAGCCCCAGCATTTT.

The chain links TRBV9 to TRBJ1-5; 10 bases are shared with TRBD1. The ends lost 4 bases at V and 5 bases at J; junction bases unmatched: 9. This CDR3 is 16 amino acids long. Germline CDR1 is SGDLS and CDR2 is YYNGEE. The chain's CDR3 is CASSPVGDRGYQPQHF. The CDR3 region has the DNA TGTGCCAGCAGCCCGGTAGGGGACAGGGGATATCAGCCCCAGCATTTT.

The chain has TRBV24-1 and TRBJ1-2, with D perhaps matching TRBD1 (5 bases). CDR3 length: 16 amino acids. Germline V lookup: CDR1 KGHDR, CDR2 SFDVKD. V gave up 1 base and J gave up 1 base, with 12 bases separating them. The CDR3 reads CATSDLDRQNNYGYTF. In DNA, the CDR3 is TGTGCCACCAGTGATTTAGACCGACAGAATAACTATGGCTACACCTTC.

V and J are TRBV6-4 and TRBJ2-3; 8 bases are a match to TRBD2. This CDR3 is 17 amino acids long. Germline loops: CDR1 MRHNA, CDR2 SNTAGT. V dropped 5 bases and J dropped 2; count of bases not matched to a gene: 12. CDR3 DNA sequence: TGTGCCAGCAGTCCTCTGGCGGGGGGACTCCTCACAGATACGCAGTATTTT. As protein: CASSPLAGGLLTDTQYF.

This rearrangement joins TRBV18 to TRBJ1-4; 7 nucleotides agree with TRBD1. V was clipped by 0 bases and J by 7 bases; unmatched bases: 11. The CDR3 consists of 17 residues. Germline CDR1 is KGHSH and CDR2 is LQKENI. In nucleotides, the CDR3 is TGTGCCAGCTCACCACCCCCCCGGACAGGATTAATTGAAAAACTGTTTTTT. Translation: CASSPPPRTGLIEKLFF.